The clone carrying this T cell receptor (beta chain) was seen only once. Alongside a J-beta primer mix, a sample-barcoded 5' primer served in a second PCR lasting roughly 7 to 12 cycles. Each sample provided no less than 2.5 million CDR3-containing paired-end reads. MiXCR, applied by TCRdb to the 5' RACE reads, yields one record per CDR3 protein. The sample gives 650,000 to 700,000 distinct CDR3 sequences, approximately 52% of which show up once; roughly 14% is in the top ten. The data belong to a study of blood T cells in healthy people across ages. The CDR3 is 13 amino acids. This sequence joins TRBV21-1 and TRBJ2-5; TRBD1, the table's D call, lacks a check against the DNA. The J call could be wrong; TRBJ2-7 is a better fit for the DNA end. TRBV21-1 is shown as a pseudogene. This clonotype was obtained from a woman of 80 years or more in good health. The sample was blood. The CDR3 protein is CASSKRGGNEQYF. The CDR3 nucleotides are TGTGCCAGCAGCAAAAGGGGGGGCAACGAGCAGTACTTC.